This entry is about one T cell receptor (beta chain). As yet, its antigen is unknown. The authors extracted RNA and reverse transcribed it into cDNA as the sequencing template. TCRdb's copy holds only in-frame clones and misses some; the assay was immunoSEQ multiplex PCR. The data hold 110,000 to 150,000 clones, with around 62% observed a single time. Separation by sorting yielded CD4+ and CD8+ T cells from PBMCs. The entry originates in a study of CD8+ T cells in alopecia areata. Notes on the study in general: Normal scalp showed lower clonality than lesional scalp, especially alopecia totalis/universalis. Against the mouse data, patients shared TCRs less clearly, possibly for HLA reasons. Scalp specimens additionally yield sequences from normal skin's resident alphabeta T cells.

The source is a human donor in good health. Specimen: CD8+ T cells sorted from blood.

The CDR3 DNA reads TGCGCCAGCAGCCCGAATCCGGATATAGGGGCCTACGAGCAGTACTTC. It specifies CASSPNPDIGAYEQYF. The chain is built from TRBV5-1 and TRBJ2-7; TRBD1 is a possible D gene (5 bases). This CDR3 is 16 amino acids long. Looked up from germline, CDR1 is SGHRS and CDR2 is YFSETQ. Deletions cut 4 bases from V and 2 bases from J, with 19 bases between.